This is a list of T cell receptor beta chains from one sample in a study of CD8+ T cells in alopecia areata. This table comes from immunoSEQ multiplex PCR, and its TCRdb copy is limited to in-frame clones, with some not included. The sample has roughly 200,000 clones; over 55% are singletons. Sequencing used CD4+ T cells sorted from blood, obtained at week 0. These receptors all come from a human donor with alopecia areata. The CDR3 runs from the conserved cysteine through the conserved F or W. A D gene is named only where the DNA matches it firmly. Not all rows give a size; the values are once, few, many and, for expanded clones, a class.

d_gene	j_gene	v_gene	abundance	CDR3nt	CDR3aa
-	TRBJ1-1	TRBV29-1	-	TGCAGCGTTGAAGGCCGCGGGTGGGGGAACACTGAAGCTTTCTTT	CSVEGRGWGNTEAFF
-	TRBJ1-2	TRBV27	many	TGTGCCAGCAGTTTCGAGGGTAACTATGGCTACACCTTC	CASSFEGNYGYTF
-	TRBJ2-3	TRBV15	few	TGTGCCACCAGCATTGGGACAGATACGCAGTATTTT	CATSIGTDTQYF
-	TRBJ2-3	TRBV29-1	-	TGCAGCGTTGAAGTAGCGAATACGCAGTATTTT	CSVEVANTQYF
-	TRBJ1-2	TRBV2	-	TGTGCCAGCAGCGGCGTCAACTATGGCTACACCTTC	CASSGVNYGYTF
-	TRBJ1-4	TRBV5-4	-	TGTGCCAGCAGCTCGGGTTCCGGGGAAGAAAAACTGTTTTTT	CASSSGSGEEKLFF
-	TRBJ2-7	TRBV30	-	TGTGCCTGTACTGATGGCGGGGACAAGCAGTACTTC	CACTDGGDKQYF
-	TRBJ1-1	TRBV29-1	few	TGCAGCGTTGAAGTCTATAAGAACACTGAAGCTTTCTTT	CSVEVYKNTEAFF
TRBD1	TRBJ1-1	TRBV9	few	TGTGCCAGCAGCTCAACAGGGGGCTGGGGCACTGAAGCTTTCTTT	CASSSTGGWGTEAFF
TRBD1	TRBJ1-4	TRBV14	-	TGTGCCAGCAGCCGTCGGACAGGGGCAAATGAAAAACTGTTTTTT	CASSRRTGANEKLFF
-	TRBJ2-1	TRBV4-3	-	TGCGCCAGCAGCCAAGACCATGGCGGGGCCGTCTCCTACAATGAGCAGTTCTTC	CASSQDHGGAVSYNEQFF
-	TRBJ1-2	TRBV2	-	TGTGCCAGCAGTGGGGAGTATGGCTACACCTTC	CASSGEYGYTF
TRBD2	TRBJ2-3	TRBV29-1	-	TGCAGCGGGGGACTAACCCCACAGTATTTT	CSGGLTPQYF
-	TRBJ2-1	TRBV2	many	TGTGCCAGCAGTCGCGAAGTGAGCAGCTTAAACAATGAGCAGTTCTTC	CASSREVSSLNNEQFF
TRBD1	TRBJ1-6	TRBV30	-	TGTGCCTGGCGGGGACAGAATTCACCCCTCCACTTT	CAWRGQNSPLHF
-	TRBJ2-3	TRBV20-1	-	TGCAGTGCGAAAGAGGGAGATACGCAGTATTTT	CSAKEGDTQYF
-	TRBJ1-5	TRBV7-2	-	TGTGCCAGCAGCTTAGGGACATATCAGCCCCAGCATTTT	CASSLGTYQPQHF
-	TRBJ2-3	TRBV30	-	TGTGCCTGGAGTGTGATCACAGATACGCAGTATTTT	CAWSVITDTQYF
-	TRBJ2-6	TRBV25-1	-	TGTGCCAGCAGAGAGACTGGGGCCAACGTCCTGACTTTC	CASRETGANVLTF
-	TRBJ2-2	TRBV30	-	TGTGCCTGGAGTACAGGACTGAACACCGGGGAGCTGTTTTTT	CAWSTGLNTGELFF
-	TRBJ2-3	TRBV7-2	-	TGTGCCAGCAGCTTAGAAGGCAGCACCGATACGCAGTATTTT	CASSLEGSTDTQYF
-	TRBJ2-5	TRBV29-1	-	TGCAGCGTTCCCCTGGAGACCCAGTACTTC	CSVPLETQYF
TRBD2	TRBJ2-3	TRBV11-2	-	TGTGCCAGCAGCTCTCCTAGCGGGTACTCAGATACGCAGTATTTT	CASSSPSGYSDTQYF
-	TRBJ2-7	TRBV5-6	-	TGTGCCAGCAGCTTGTCCGCACGAGGGGAGCAGTACTTC	CASSLSARGEQYF
-	TRBJ1-5	TRBV14	-	TGTGCCAGCAGCCAAGCTCAAAGGCAGCCCCAGCATTTT	CASSQAQRQPQHF
TRBD1	TRBJ2-2	TRBV4-3	-	TGCGCCAGCAGCCAAGCCGGACAGGGGAACACCGGGGAGCTGTTTTTT	CASSQAGQGNTGELFF
-	TRBJ1-1	TRBV27	-	TGTGCCAGCAGTTTGGGCCAGGGGAACACTGAAGCTTTCTTT	CASSLGQGNTEAFF
TRBD1	TRBJ1-6	TRBV4-3	-	TGCGCCAGCAGCCAAGGGACAGGGAGTATGGTGTCACCCCTCCACTTT	CASSQGTGSMVSPLHF
-	TRBJ1-1	TRBV12-2	few	TGTGCAAGTATGTTTGCTGAAGCTTTCTTT	CASMFAEAFF
-	TRBJ2-1	TRBV28	-	TGTGCCAGTACCCCGACCCTGAAGAACAATGAGCAGTTCTTC	CASTPTLKNNEQFF
-	TRBJ1-2	TRBV9	few	TGTGCCAGCAGCGTAGGCGGCGGGGGCGGCTATGGCTACACCTTC	CASSVGGGGGYGYTF
-	TRBJ2-1	TRBV25-1	-	TGTGCCAGCAGTCACCTAAATGAGCAGTTCTTC	CASSHLNEQFF
TRBD1	TRBJ1-2	TRBV29-1	-	TGCAGCGTACAACAGGGGGTCGTGGGTGGCTACACCTTC	CSVQQGVVGGYTF
TRBD1	TRBJ2-1	TRBV5-4	-	TGTGCCAGCAGCTTGACAGGGGGCAATGAGCAGTTCTTC	CASSLTGGNEQFF
-	TRBJ2-3	TRBV7-2	-	TGTGCCAGCAGCATACTAGTCACAGATACGCAGTATTTT	CASSILVTDTQYF
-	TRBJ1-6	TRBV30	once	TGTGCCTGGAGCCGAGGGGACCATAATTCACCCCTCCACTTT	CAWSRGDHNSPLHF
TRBD2	TRBJ2-7	TRBV7-9	-	TGTGCCAGCAGCTTAGCAGGACTAGCGGGCTCCACTAGGGGCGAGCAGTACTTC	CASSLAGLAGSTRGEQYF
-	TRBJ2-7	TRBV15	-	TGTGCCACCAGCAGAGATCGCGGGACCTACGAGCAGTACTTC	CATSRDRGTYEQYF
-	TRBJ2-2	TRBV5-6	-	TGTGCCAGCAGCTGGGCCGGACGGAACACCGGGGAGCTGTTTTTT	CASSWAGRNTGELFF
-	TRBJ2-3	TRBV6-1	-	TGTGCCATCTCTTTGGACTACACAGATACGCAGTATTTT	CAISLDYTDTQYF
TRBD2	TRBJ2-3	TRBV25-1	-	TGTGCCAGCAGTTCCTTTGGACTAGCGAGCACAGATACGCAGTATTTT	CASSSFGLASTDTQYF
-	TRBJ1-1	TRBV15	-	TGTGCCACCACCTTCGACAGAGCGAACACTGAAGCTTTCTTT	CATTFDRANTEAFF